The 30 T cell receptor beta chains given below trace back to one sample, sequenced in a study of CD8+CD57+ T cells in acquired aplastic anemia. Patients selected for sequencing had displayed CD8+CD57+ cell expansion by flow cytometry. The template for TCR beta VDJ and CDR3 sequence profiling was genomic DNA. TCRdb reanalysed the reads using MiXCR and keeps one entry per CDR3 protein. The top ten hold around 1.2% of the sample, which has around 290,000 distinct CDR3 sequences, 56% seen once. The sample consisted of sorted CD4+, CD8+, or CD8+CD57+ T cells (not recorded which) from PBMCs. All receptors come from a human donor with aplastic anemia.

In regard to this clonotype: One junction end disagrees with the germline gene, perhaps due to a read error. The rearrangement uses TRBV7-9 and TRBJ2-1, with D possibly being TRBD2 (5 bases). Germline V gene lookup returns CDR1 SEHNR and CDR2 FQNEAQ (reference sequence). The CDR3 runs 13 residues. The CDR3 sequence is CACSLEAYNEQFF. CDR3 nucleotide sequence: TGTGCCTGCAGCTTGGAGGCCTACAATGAGCAGTTCTTC.

Ten or more counts support this clonotype. The rearrangement uses TRBV4-1 and TRBJ2-1; D is perhaps TRBD2 (6 bases). Trimming left V 0 bases short and J 9 bases short, with 12 bases between. The CDR3 length is 14 residues. Germline V gene data show CDR1 as MGHRA and CDR2 as YSYEKL. CDR3 sequence (DNA): TGCGCCAGCAGCCAAGAACTAGCCGGTGGTGAGCAGTTCTTC. Its translation is CASSQELAGGEQFF.

The V gene is TRBV7-8, the J gene TRBJ2-7, with a possible D match to TRBD1 (6 bases). The CDR3 has 17 residues. Germline V gene data show CDR1 as SGHVS and CDR2 as FQNEAQ. The V end lost 5 bases, the J end lost 6 bases, and 26 bases lay between the germline ends. The CDR3 reads CASSIHGQFTIVGEQYF. CDR3 in DNA: TGTGCCAGCAGCATACATGGACAGTTTACGATCGTCGGCGAGCAGTACTTC.

There are many counts of this clonotype. The chain combines TRBV6-6 with TRBJ2-3; the D is unclear. The length of the CDR3 is 15 residues. CDR1 and CDR2 (germline): MNHNY, SVGAGI (reference sequence). V was shortened by 0 bases and J by 0 bases, with 7 bases between the two germline ends. The DNA of the CDR3 is TGTGCCAGCAGTTACTCACCATCTAGCACAGATACGCAGTATTTT. Protein sequence: CASSYSPSSTDTQYF.

The chain uses TRBV29-1 and TRBJ2-3; D is perhaps TRBD1 (6 bases). Germline CDR1 reads SQVTM; CDR2 reads ANQGSEA. The CDR3 is made up of 13 amino acids. Trimming stripped 8 bases from V and 2 bases from J, with 14 bases between. CDR3 amino acids: CSSRQGSTDTQYF. As DNA, the CDR3 is TGCAGCTCAAGGCAGGGGTCCACAGATACGCAGTATTTT.

The rearrangement joins TRBV20-1 to TRBJ1-5; D remains unclear. The germline CDR1 and CDR2 sequences are DFQATT and SNEGSKA (reference sequence). This CDR3 spans 8 amino acids. V lost 5 bases and J 9 bases, leaving 2 bases between the germline ends. The chain's CDR3 is CSASPQHF. The CDR3 coding sequence is TGCAGTGCTTCGCCCCAGCATTTT.

The chain combines TRBV5-1 with TRBJ1-2, with a tentative D call TRBD1 (5 bases). V was clipped by 3 bases and J by 5 bases, with 11 bases between them. CDR3 length: 13 amino acids. Germline V lookup: CDR1 SGHRS, CDR2 YFSETQ. CDR3 sequence reads: CASSWGSSYGYTF. The CDR3 nucleotides read TGCGCCAGCAGCTGGGGCTCTTCGTATGGCTACACCTTC.

The sample holds one count of this clonotype. The chain uses TRBV11-1 and TRBJ2-2, with unresolved D. There are 13 residues in the CDR3. Germline-derived CDR1 and CDR2 are SGHAT and FQDESV (reference sequence). Trimming took 5 bases from V and 4 from J, leaving 8 bases between them. This CDR3 is CASSDTITGELFF. CDR3 in DNA: TGTGCCAGCAGCGACACAATCACCGGGGAGCTGTTTTTT.

This clonotype was observed many times. V and J are TRBV5-1 and TRBJ2-1; D is perhaps TRBD2 (5 bases). The CDR3 has 13 residues. The germline V gene has CDR1 SGHRS and CDR2 YFSETQ. Trimming left V 7 bases short and J 8 bases short, with 16 bases between. As DNA, the CDR3 is TGCGCCAGCCTTAAGTCTCAAGCGGATGAGCAGTTCTTC. This translates into CASLKSQADEQFF.

Points on this clonotype: A much larger clonotype is one base distant, so this may be a read error. The chain has TRBV6-2 or TRBV6-3 and TRBJ2-5; 10 bases match TRBD1. Germline V lookup: CDR1 MNHEY, CDR2 SVGEGT. This CDR3 has 14 amino acids. In nucleotides, the CDR3 is TGTGCCAGCAGCCAGGGACAGGGGATGGGGACCCAGTGCTTC. Translation: CASSQGQGMGTQCF.

This clonotype was found a few times. The chain links TRBV7-9 to TRBJ1-6; maybe TRBD1 (5 bases). This CDR3 is 13 amino acids long. V lost 9 bases and J lost 7, with 13 bases in between. The germline V gene has CDR1 SEHNR and CDR2 FQNEAQ (reference sequence). CDR3 amino acids: CASCGTGNSPLHF. The CDR3 nucleotides read TGTGCCAGTTGTGGGACGGGAAATTCACCCCTCCACTTT.

At least ten counts were recorded for this clonotype. This chain joins TRBV5-8 and TRBJ2-3; D not resolved. CDR3 length equals 16 residues. Trimming took off 4 bases at V and 2 bases at J, with 17 bases between the two ends. In germline, CDR1 is SGHTS, CDR2 YDEGEE. The CDR3 bases are TGTGCCAGCAGCACAATTACCGGTTGGGCCACAGATACGCAGTATTTT. Residues: CASSTITGWATDTQYF.

The chain recombines TRBV7-2 with TRBJ2-3, with 8 bases that match TRBD2. V lost 2 bases, J lost 5 bases, and 3 bases stayed unmatched. Germline CDR1 and CDR2: SGHTA and FQGNSA. The CDR3 has 14 amino acids. The CDR3 nucleotides read TGTGCCAGCAGCTTAAGCGGGGGCCTAGATACGCAGTATTTT. This encodes CASSLSGGLDTQYF.

This sequence joins TRBV9 and TRBJ1-2; TRBD1 agrees at 7 bases. V was clipped by 4 bases and J by 4 bases; unmatched bases: 13. Germline CDR1 is SGDLS and CDR2 is YYNGEE. CDR3 length: 16 residues. This chain's CDR3 is CASSWDSQTGSYGYTF. CDR3 nucleotide sequence: TGTGCCAGCAGCTGGGACAGCCAAACGGGGAGCTATGGCTACACCTTC.

The rearrangement uses TRBV7-6 and TRBJ1-6; D remains ambiguous. From germline, CDR1 is SGHVS and CDR2 FNYEAQ. This CDR3 has 16 residues. Trimming took off 3 bases at V and 7 bases at J, with 16 bases between the two ends. Here the CDR3 reads CASSLGSGGVNSPLHF. Written as DNA, the CDR3 is TGTGCCAGCAGCTTGGGCTCCGGCGGTGTAAATTCACCCCTCCACTTT.

The V call is TRBV25-1, the J call TRBJ2-5; D call uncertain. This CDR3 is 13 amino acids long. Looked up from germline, CDR1 is MGHDK and CDR2 is SYGVNS. V lost 4 bases and J 1 base, leaving 7 bases between the germline ends. CDR3 nucleotides: TGTGCCAGCAGTGGTACAGTCCAAGAGACCCAGTACTTC. This sequence encodes CASSGTVQETQYF. Full variable domain (missing parts from reference TRBV25-1 and TRBJ2-5): EADIYQTPRYLVIGTGKKITLECSQTMGHDKMYWYQQDPGMELHLIHYSYGVNSTEKGDLSSESTVSRIRTEHFPLTLESARPSHTSQYLCASSGTVQETQYFGPGTRLLVL.

The chain employs TRBV29-1 and TRBJ2-7; 7 nucleotides align to TRBD1. Trimming cost V 5 bases and J 4 bases; bases outside gene matches: 11. The V gene's germline CDR1 is SQVTM and CDR2 ANQGSEA. The CDR3 has 14 amino acids. DNA for the CDR3: TGCAGCGTTTGGGGGCAAGACAGGGCGTACGAGCAGTACTTC. Its translation: CSVWGQDRAYEQYF.

This clonotype was counted between two and nine times. This chain uses TRBV15 with TRBJ2-5; the D gene is possibly TRBD2 (6 bases). Between the trimmed V and J ends, which lost 1 base and 5 bases, there was a span of 14 bases. The germline CDR1 and CDR2 sequences are LNHNV and YYDKDF (reference sequence). The CDR3 has 15 residues. The CDR3 nucleotides are TGTGCCACCAGCAGAGCCTGGGGGGTAGGGGAGACCCAGTACTTC. It codes for CATSRAWGVGETQYF.

The chain is built from TRBV7-9 and TRBJ2-7, with 13 bases fitting TRBD2. This CDR3 is 16 amino acids long. With 4 bases clipped from V and 2 bases from J, the junction kept 5 bases outside the gene matches. From germline, CDR1 is SEHNR and CDR2 FQNEAQ (reference sequence). Here the CDR3 DNA reads TGTGCCAGCAGCTCGGGACTAGCGGGGCTTACCTACGAGCAGTACTTC. This translates into CASSSGLAGLTYEQYF.

The rearrangement links TRBV7-3 to TRBJ2-1; 10 bases map to TRBD2. CDR1 and CDR2 from the germline V gene are SGHTA and FQGTGA. V was pared by 4 bases and J by 8 bases, with 8 bases of the junction left unmatched. The CDR3 sequence is 15 residues long. The DNA of the CDR3 is TGTGCCAGCAGCTCCCTTCTAGCGGGAGAGCATGAGCAGTTCTTC. It yields the protein CASSSLLAGEHEQFF.

This clonotype was seen many times. The chain links TRBV20-1 to TRBJ1-2; the match to TRBD1 covers 7 bases. Trimming cost V 5 bases and J 9 bases; bases outside gene matches: 12. The CDR3 spans 13 residues. CDR1 is DFQATT and CDR2 is SNEGSKA in the germline V gene (reference sequence). CDR3 bases: TGCAGTGCTCCCGAGTTGGACAGGATTAGCTACACCTTC. Protein: CSAPELDRISYTF.

Only a few counts were recorded for this clonotype. The J gene is TRBJ2-7, the V gene TRBV7-9, with D unresolved. Per germline, CDR1 SEHNR and CDR2 FQNEAQ (reference sequence). With 2 bases removed from V and 5 bases from J, the gap between germline ends came to 13 bases. The CDR3 covers 14 residues. In DNA form, the CDR3 reads TGTGCCAGCAGCTTATCAGGACCGCGTGACGAGCAGTACTTC. Translation gives CASSLSGPRDEQYF.

The chain carries TRBV7-2 and TRBJ2-5, with D possibly matching TRBD1 (5 bases). Germline V gives CDR1 SGHTA, CDR2 FQGNSA. Trimming took 2 bases from V and 1 from J, leaving 8 bases between them. The CDR3 runs to 14 residues. This CDR3 is CASSLRQTQETQYF. CDR3 in DNA: TGTGCCAGCAGCTTAAGACAGACCCAAGAGACCCAGTACTTC.

The chain couples TRBV5-1 to TRBJ1-6; 9 bases match TRBD1. J gave up 0 bases and V 4 bases, and 5 bases lay outside the gene matches. There are 17 residues in the CDR3. Germline V gene lookup returns CDR1 SGHRS and CDR2 YFSETQ. The CDR3 here is CASSAGQGSSYNSPLHF. In nucleotides, the CDR3 is TGCGCCAGCAGCGCCGGACAGGGGAGCTCCTATAATTCACCCCTCCACTTT. Filled out from reference TRBV5-1 and TRBJ1-6, the complete variable domain reads KAGVTQTPRYLIKTRGQQVTLSCSPISGHRSVSWYQQTPGQGLQFLFEYFSETQRNKGNFPGRFSGRQFSNSRSEMNVSTLELGDSALYLCASSAGQGSSYNSPLHFGNGTRLTVT.

The chain links TRBV7-3 to TRBJ2-3; D is ambiguous. The V gene lost 2 bases and the J gene lost 0 bases, with 12 bases spanning the gap. The CDR3 is 16 residues long. In germline, CDR1 is SGHTA, CDR2 FQGTGA. CDR3 amino acids: CASSLGVSSSTDTQYF. Written as DNA, the CDR3 is TGTGCCAGCAGCTTAGGGGTCAGCTCTAGCACAGATACGCAGTATTTT.

This clonotype showed up many times. V gene TRBV7-9 combines with J gene TRBJ2-4; D unresolved. From germline, CDR1 is SEHNR and CDR2 FQNEAQ (reference sequence). Trimming pared 5 bases from V and 5 bases from J, leaving 7 bases between. The CDR3 sequence is 12 residues long. The CDR3 DNA follows: TGTGCCAGCAGCCCCCACCAAAACATTCAGTACTTC. This translates into CASSPHQNIQYF.

This clonotype occurred many times. The rearrangement joins TRBV15 to TRBJ1-1, with unresolved D. Trimming stripped 3 bases from V and 0 bases from J, with 11 bases between. The CDR3 extends over 15 amino acids. CDR1 is LNHNV and CDR2 is YYDKDF in the germline V gene (reference sequence). CDR3 in DNA: TGTGCCACCAGCAGGGACCGACTAATGAACACTGAAGCTTTCTTT. This sequence encodes CATSRDRLMNTEAFF. Combining the CDR3 with reference TRBV15 and TRBJ1-1 gives the whole variable domain DAMVIQNPRYQVTQFGKPVTLSCSQTLNHNVMYWYQQKSSQAPKLLFHYYDKDFNNEADTPDNFQSRRPNTSFCFLDIRSPGLGDTAMYLCATSRDRLMNTEAFFGQGTRLTVV.

The chain employs TRBV2 and TRBJ2-2; D is unclear. The CDR3 runs 14 residues. Germline CDR1 and CDR2: SNHLY and FYNNEI. V dropped 7 bases and J dropped 2 bases, with 11 bases sitting between them. CDR3: CASKRTSNTGELFF. As DNA, the CDR3 is TGTGCCAGCAAAAGGACCTCTAACACCGGGGAGCTGTTTTTT.

For this clonotype: A read error may be the cause here, since a much bigger clone is one base away. The final CDR3 position lacks the conserved phenylalanine or tryptophan, pointing to a likely read error. The V and J genes are TRBV11-1 and TRBJ2-1; 9 bases align to TRBD1. V shed 6 bases, J shed 2 bases, and the junction held 5 bases outside the gene matches. CDR1 and CDR2 from the germline V gene are SGHAT and FQDESV (reference sequence). CDR3 size: 15 residues. CDR3 sequence (DNA): TGTGCCAGCAGTACCGGACAGGGGCCCTACAATGAGCAGTTCCTC. Protein sequence: CASSTGQGPYNEQFL.

This chain joins TRBV19 and TRBJ2-7; 7 bases are a match to TRBD2. CDR3 size: 14 residues. Germline V gives CDR1 LNHDA, CDR2 SQIVND (reference sequence). V dropped 4 bases and J dropped 0; count of bases not matched to a gene: 3. The CDR3 region has the DNA TGTGCCAGTAGTAGCGGGGGTCTCTCCTACGAGCAGTACTTC. It translates to CASSSGGLSYEQYF.